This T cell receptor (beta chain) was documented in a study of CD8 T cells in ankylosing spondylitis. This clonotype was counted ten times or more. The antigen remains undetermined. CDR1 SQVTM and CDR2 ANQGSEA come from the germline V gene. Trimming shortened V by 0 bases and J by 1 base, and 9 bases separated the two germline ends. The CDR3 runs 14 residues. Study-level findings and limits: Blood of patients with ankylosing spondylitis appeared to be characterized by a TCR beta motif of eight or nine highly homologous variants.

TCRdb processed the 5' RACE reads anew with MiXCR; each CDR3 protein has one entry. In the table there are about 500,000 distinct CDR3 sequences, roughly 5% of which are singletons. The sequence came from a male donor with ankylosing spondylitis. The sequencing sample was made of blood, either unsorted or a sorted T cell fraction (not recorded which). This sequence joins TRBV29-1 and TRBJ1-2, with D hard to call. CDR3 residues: CSVEDPKLNYGYTF. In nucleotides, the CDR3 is TGCAGCGTTGAAGATCCAAAGCTTAACTATGGCTACACCTTC.